The present T cell receptor (beta chain) was sequenced within a study of early T cells in non-severe SARS-CoV-2 infection. Study context: Sequenced bulk RNA came from whole blood that was unsorted, and chains were unpaired.

Individual cDNA molecules received unique molecular identifiers. TCRdb passed the 5' RACE reads through MiXCR, listing each CDR3 protein once. The repertoire holds some 28,000 distinct CDR3 sequences, with 5.8% as singletons. This CDR3 region has 15 residues. CDR1 and CDR2 (germline): KGHSH, LQKENI. V was clipped by 2 bases and J by 5 bases; unmatched bases: 6. The study's findings and limits: The study's VDJdb matching favored anti-spike CD8 responses and missed private and CD4 specificities.

This clonotype was seen ten or more times. Antigen unknown. The gene calls are TRBV18 and TRBJ1-5; 7 nucleotides match TRBD1. Material for sequencing was whole blood. This TCR was recovered from an adult who was a healthcare worker with PCR-confirmed SARS-CoV-2 infection or an uninfected control (not recorded which). This CDR3 reads CASSPGGQIYQPQHF. Written as DNA, the CDR3 is TGTGCCAGCTCACCAGGGGGACAGATATATCAGCCCCAGCATTTT.